This T cell receptor beta chain was profiled in a study of cytomegalovirus exposure and HLA in healthy donors. General study results and limits: The investigators catalogued 164 TCR beta chains as cytomegalovirus-associated. Most TCR sequences were rare, but some public TCRs occurred in many donors.

Repertoires were generated with immunoSEQ multiplex PCR, while TCRdb's copy carries only in-frame clones and drops some. The sample includes a few hundred thousand clones, around 90% of them seen just once. This clone was seen more than once but under ten times. No antigen is known for it. The donors were members of the validation cohort, which comprised around 110 subjects and was separate from the first cohort of roughly 700 subjects. J was trimmed by 11 bases and V by 3 bases; bases with no gene match: 5. The CDR3 consists of 12 residues. Germline CDR1 reads WSHSY; CDR2 reads SAAADI. V gene TRBV10-2 combines with J gene TRBJ2-3; TRBD1 aligns across 7 bases. The sample taken for sequencing was PBMCs. The receptor comes from a woman aged 18-29 years in good health and CMV-seronegative. The CDR3 loop is CASSDGGTVQYF. CDR3 nucleotide sequence: TGCGCCAGCAGTGATGGTGGGACAGTGCAGTATTTT.